The table lists the clone carrying this T cell receptor beta chain with a few counts. It was with a sample-barcoded 5' primer and a J-beta primer mix that a second PCR of roughly 7 to 12 cycles was run. Using its own MiXCR run on the 5' RACE reads, TCRdb lists one record per CDR3 protein. The sample shows some 710,000 distinct CDR3 sequences, roughly 20% of them seen only once. The data derive from a study of blood T cells in healthy people across ages. Trimming at V came to 5 bases and at J to 12 bases, leaving 12 bases not matched to a gene. The CDR3 loop spans 14 amino acids. Germline V gene lookup returns CDR1 SSHAT and CDR2 FNYEAQ (reference sequence).

The TCR comes from a man in his sixties or seventies in good health. The sequencing sample was made of blood. This chain joins TRBV7-7 and TRBJ1-4, with 7 bases that match TRBD1. CDR3 amino acids: CASSQGQNSFELFF. DNA of the CDR3: TGTGCCAGCAGCCAGGGACAGAACTCCTTCGAACTGTTTTTT.